This T cell receptor beta chain was documented in a study of shared clonotypes between healthy human individuals. The donors, healthy adults who were HIV-negative, had experienced no recent acute infections or vaccinations. The V and J ends lost 0 bases and 3 bases respectively, with 13 bases between them. This CDR3 region has 16 residues. Germline V gives CDR1 MNHEY, CDR2 SVGAGI. Assay used: immunoSEQ multiplex PCR; TCRdb lists only in-frame clones, some missing. The sample has 850,000 to 1,100,000 clones; 60% to 85% are singletons. Sequenced: memory CD4+ T cells from PBMCs. Described subset: CD45RA-negative fraction. The chain couples TRBV6-5 to TRBJ2-3, with D possibly being TRBD2 (5 bases). This clonotype originated in a man aged 18-30 years in good health. Some clones in this sample may be carry-over from other donors' samples. The CDR3 protein is CASSYSSSPGTDTQYF. CDR3 DNA: TGTGCCAGCAGTTACTCGAGTAGTCCGGGGACAGATACGCAGTATTTT.